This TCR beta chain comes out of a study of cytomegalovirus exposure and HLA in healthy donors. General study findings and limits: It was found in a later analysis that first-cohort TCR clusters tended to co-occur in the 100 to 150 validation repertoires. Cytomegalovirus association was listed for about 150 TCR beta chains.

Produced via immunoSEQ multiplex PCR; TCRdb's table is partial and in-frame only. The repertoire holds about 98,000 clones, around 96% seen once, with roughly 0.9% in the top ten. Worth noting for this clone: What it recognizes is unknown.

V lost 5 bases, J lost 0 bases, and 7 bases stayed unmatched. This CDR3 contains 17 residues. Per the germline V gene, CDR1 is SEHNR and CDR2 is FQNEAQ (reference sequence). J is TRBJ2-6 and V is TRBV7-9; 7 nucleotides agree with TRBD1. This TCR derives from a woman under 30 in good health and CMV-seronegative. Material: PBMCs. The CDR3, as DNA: TGTGCCAGCAGCAACTGGACAGGCCTCTCTGGGGCCAACGTCCTGACTTTC. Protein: CASSNWTGLSGANVLTF.